This T cell receptor beta chain came from a study of radiation and T cells in renal cell carcinoma. Broader study findings: Top tumor clonotypes rose in blood 2 weeks post-radiation, then contracted. Without pretreatment biopsies, baseline tumor clonotype presence was undetermined.

Per the germline V gene, CDR1 is MGHRA and CDR2 is YSYEKL. V lost 1 base and J lost 0, with 9 bases in between. The CDR3 is 15 residues long. Some clones are missing from TCRdb's copy, which holds only in-frame ones; the method was immunoSEQ multiplex PCR. The table records about 130,000 clones, 88% of them present only once. This sample's time point: baseline pretreatment blood. Treatment of the sample: 15 Gy SBRT to primary tumor, nephrectomy 4 weeks later. About this clone itself: Its antigen is unknown.

The sample in question was blood, obtained from a patient whose treatment included radiotherapy and nephrectomy. The rearrangement joins TRBV4-1 to TRBJ1-1; no definite D call. The TCR comes from a woman in her 50s with renal cell carcinoma. The CDR3 reads CASSQAGRVNTEAFF. The CDR3 DNA follows: TGCGCCAGCAGCCAAGCTGGTCGGGTGAACACTGAAGCTTTCTTT.